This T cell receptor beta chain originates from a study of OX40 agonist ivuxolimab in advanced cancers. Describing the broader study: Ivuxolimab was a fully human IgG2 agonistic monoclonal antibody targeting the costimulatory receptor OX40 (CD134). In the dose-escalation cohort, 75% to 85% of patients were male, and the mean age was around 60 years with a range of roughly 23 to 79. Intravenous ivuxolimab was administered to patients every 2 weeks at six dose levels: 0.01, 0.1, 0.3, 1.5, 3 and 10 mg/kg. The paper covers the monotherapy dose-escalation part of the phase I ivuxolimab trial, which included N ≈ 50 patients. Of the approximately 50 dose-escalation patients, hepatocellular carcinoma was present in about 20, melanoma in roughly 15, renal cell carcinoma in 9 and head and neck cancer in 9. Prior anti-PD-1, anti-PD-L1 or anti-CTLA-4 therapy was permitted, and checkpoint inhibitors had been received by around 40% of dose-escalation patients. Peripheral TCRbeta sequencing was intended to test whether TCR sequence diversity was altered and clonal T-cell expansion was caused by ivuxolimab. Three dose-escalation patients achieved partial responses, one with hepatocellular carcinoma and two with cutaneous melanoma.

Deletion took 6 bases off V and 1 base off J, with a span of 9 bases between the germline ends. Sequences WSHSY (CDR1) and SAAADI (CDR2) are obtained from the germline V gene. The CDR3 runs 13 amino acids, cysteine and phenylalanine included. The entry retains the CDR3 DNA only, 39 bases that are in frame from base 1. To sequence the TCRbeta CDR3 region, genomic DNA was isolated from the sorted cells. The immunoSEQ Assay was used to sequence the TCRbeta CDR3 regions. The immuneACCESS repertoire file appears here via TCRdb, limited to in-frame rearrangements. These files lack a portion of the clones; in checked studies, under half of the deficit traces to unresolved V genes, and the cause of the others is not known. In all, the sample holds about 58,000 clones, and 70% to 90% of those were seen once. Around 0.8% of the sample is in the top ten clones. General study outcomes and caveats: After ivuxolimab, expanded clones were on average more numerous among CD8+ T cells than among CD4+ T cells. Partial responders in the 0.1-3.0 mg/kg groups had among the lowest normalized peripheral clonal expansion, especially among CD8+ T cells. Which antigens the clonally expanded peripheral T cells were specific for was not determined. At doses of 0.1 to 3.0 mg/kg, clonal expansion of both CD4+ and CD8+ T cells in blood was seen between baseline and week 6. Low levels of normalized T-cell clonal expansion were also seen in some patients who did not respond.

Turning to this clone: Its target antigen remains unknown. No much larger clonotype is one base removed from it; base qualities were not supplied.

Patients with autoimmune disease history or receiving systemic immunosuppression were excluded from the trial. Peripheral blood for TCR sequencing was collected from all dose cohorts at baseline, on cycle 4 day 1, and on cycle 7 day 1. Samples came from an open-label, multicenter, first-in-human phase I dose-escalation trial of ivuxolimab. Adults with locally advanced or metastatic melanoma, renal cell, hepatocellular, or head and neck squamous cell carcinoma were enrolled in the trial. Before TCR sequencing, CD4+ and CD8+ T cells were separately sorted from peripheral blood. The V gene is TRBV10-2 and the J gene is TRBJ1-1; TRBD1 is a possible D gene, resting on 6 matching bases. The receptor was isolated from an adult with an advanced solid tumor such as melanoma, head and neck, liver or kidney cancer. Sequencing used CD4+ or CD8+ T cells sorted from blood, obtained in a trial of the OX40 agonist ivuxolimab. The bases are TGCGCCAGCAGAGGACAGACGAACACTGAAGCTTTCTTT. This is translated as CASRGQTNTEAFF.